Presented here are 20 T cell receptor beta chains from one specimen sequenced in a study of blood T cell repertoires in COVID-19. Here immunoSEQ multiplex PCR was the method, and the copy in TCRdb shows in-frame clones only, minus some. The sample holds 50,000 to 85,000 clones, 80% seen once. The material sequenced was peripheral blood. These receptors were collected from a human donor in a cohort sampled during active COVID-19.

This clone was recorded once. This rearrangement joins TRBV3-1 (or the pseudogene TRBV3-2) to TRBJ1-6, with D unclear. Trimming cost V 6 bases and J 5 bases, with 11 bases left between them. CDR3 length: 14 amino acids. Germline lookup yields CDR1 LGHDT and CDR2 YNNKEL (reference sequence). CDR3 bases: TGTGCCAGCAGGTCCGGGAATCATAATTCACCCCTCCACTTT. Translated, it gives CASRSGNHNSPLHF.

V is TRBV6-5 and J is TRBJ1-1, with D possibly matching TRBD1 (6 bases). Germline V CDR1 and CDR2: MNHEY, SVGAGI. V was shortened by 6 bases and J by 10 bases, with 15 bases between the two germline ends. CDR3 length equals 12 residues. CDR3 in DNA: TGTGCCAGCAGCCAACTGGGGGGGCGAGCTTTCTTT. It encodes CASSQLGGRAFF.

On this clone itself: Mismatch with germline at one junction end may stem from a read error. DNA of the CDR3: TGTGCCAGCAGACCACGAGGGGGGGCTATCACTGTAGCTTTCTTT. Protein: CASRPRGGAITVAFF. The chain is built from TRBV28 and TRBJ1-1; the D gene is possibly TRBD1 (6 bases). Germline-derived CDR1 and CDR2 are MDHEN and SYDVKM. The CDR3 sequence is 15 residues long.

The chain uses TRBV18 and TRBJ1-1, with a possible D match to TRBD1 (6 bases). The CDR3 totals 15 residues. CDR1 and CDR2 from the germline V gene are KGHSH and LQKENI. With 4 bases removed from V and 1 base from J, the gap between germline ends came to 13 bases. CDR3 bases: TGTGCCAGCTCACGACGAACAGGGCAGAACACTGAAGCTTTCTTT. Its protein product is CASSRRTGQNTEAFF.

The V and J genes are TRBV3-1 (or the pseudogene TRBV3-2) and TRBJ2-5; the D gene is possibly TRBD2 (6 bases). Trimming removed 3 bases at V and 5 bases at J, with 16 bases between. This CDR3 region has 15 residues. In germline, CDR1 is LGHDT, CDR2 YNNKEL (reference sequence). In DNA, the CDR3 is TGTGCCAGCAGCCATCTAGCGTTACCAGGTGAGACCCAGTACTTC. It translates to CASSHLALPGETQYF.

The rearrangement uses TRBV7-2 and TRBJ1-3; D not resolved. Germline V gives CDR1 SGHTA, CDR2 FQGNSA. The CDR3 contains 12 residues. V lost 5 bases and J lost 10, with 12 bases in between. The CDR3 is CASSPEERTIYF. Here the CDR3 DNA reads TGTGCCAGCAGCCCCGAGGAGAGGACCATATATTTT.

The genes are TRBV7-2 and TRBJ1-1; possible D gene TRBD1, 5 bases. This CDR3 comprises 14 residues. Germline V CDR1 and CDR2: SGHTA, FQGNSA. Deletions cut 5 bases from V and 4 bases from J, with 14 bases between. The CDR3 nucleotides are TGTGCCAGCAGCGGGCGTCGGGGGAGCACTGAAGCTTTCTTT. It encodes CASSGRRGSTEAFF.

The CDR3 here is CASSLSQGANQPQHF. Written as DNA, the CDR3 is TGTGCCAGCAGCTTGTCCCAGGGGGCCAATCAGCCCCAGCATTTT. The chain couples TRBV5-6 to TRBJ1-5; 8 bases line up with TRBD1. V lost 1 base and J lost 3; bases outside the gene matches: 3. The CDR3 has 15 residues. CDR1 SGHDT and CDR2 YYEEEE come from the germline V gene.

The V and J genes are TRBV5-6 and TRBJ2-7, with D maybe TRBD1 (6 bases). Per the germline V gene, CDR1 is SGHDT and CDR2 is YYEEEE. V was clipped by 0 bases and J by 5 bases, with 15 bases between them. The CDR3 runs to 15 residues. In DNA, the CDR3 is TGTGCCAGCAGCTTGGAACCCCGAAACAGGGACGAGCAGTACTTC. Translating gives CASSLEPRNRDEQYF.

This clone has a single count. The genes are TRBV5-1 and TRBJ1-2, with a weak D call TRBD1 (6 bases). This CDR3 has 12 amino acids. V lost 3 bases, J lost 8 bases, and 11 bases lay in between. Germline CDR1 is SGHRS and CDR2 is YFSETQ. The CDR3 spells CASSSQGRGYTF. CDR3 nucleotides: TGCGCCAGCAGCTCTCAGGGGCGAGGCTACACCTTC.

The chain uses TRBV11-2 and TRBJ2-7; 9 bases match TRBD1. Germline V CDR1 and CDR2: SGHAT, FQNNGV. The V and J ends lost 3 bases and 5 bases, in that order; junction bases with no gene match: 5. This CDR3 has 14 amino acids. This CDR3 reads CASSFRDRDHEQYF. CDR3 DNA sequence: TGTGCCAGCAGCTTCCGGGACAGGGACCACGAGCAGTACTTC.

V gene TRBV5-1 combines with J gene TRBJ1-2; D not resolved. Germline CDR1 SGHRS, CDR2 YFSETQ. Trimming shortened V by 0 bases and J by 1 base, and 7 bases separated the two germline ends. The CDR3 extends over 14 amino acids. The CDR3 reads CASSLAGINYGYTF. Here the CDR3 DNA reads TGCGCCAGCAGCTTGGCCGGTATTAACTATGGCTACACCTTC.

The V gene is TRBV5-4, the J gene TRBJ2-1; tentative D call: TRBD2 (7 bases). The CDR3 has 13 residues. Per germline, CDR1 SGHNT and CDR2 YYREEE (reference sequence). Trimming took 4 bases from V and 6 from J, leaving 11 bases between them. CDR3 in amino acids: CASSRGAGNEQFF. The CDR3, as DNA: TGTGCCAGCAGCCGGGGGGCGGGCAATGAGCAGTTCTTC.

The chain couples TRBV5-6 to TRBJ2-6; D is possibly TRBD1 (6 bases). Trimming left V 4 bases short and J 13 bases short, with 15 bases between. The CDR3 is 13 residues long. CDR1 and CDR2 (germline): SGHDT, YYEEEE. The CDR3 nucleotides read TGTGCCAGCAGCACAAAGACAGGATCAGTCCTGACTTTC. Amino acid sequence: CASSTKTGSVLTF.

V and J are TRBV30 and TRBJ2-1; a possible D gene is TRBD1 (6 bases). V was cut by 0 bases and J by 8 bases, with 11 bases left in between. This CDR3 spans 13 amino acids. In germline, CDR1 is GTSNPN, CDR2 SVGIG (reference sequence). DNA for the CDR3: TGTGCCTGGAGTGTAGGACAGACCTATGAGCAGTTCTTC. It specifies CAWSVGQTYEQFF. The full variable domain, its missing parts supplied by reference TRBV30 and TRBJ2-1, is SQTIHQWPATLVQPVGSPLSLECTVEGTSNPNLYWYRQAAGRGLQLLFYSVGIGQISSEVPQNLSASRPQDRQFILSSKKLLLSDSGFYLCAWSVGQTYEQFFGPGTRLTVL.

In this sample, this clone turned up a few times. V usage is TRBV2 and J usage is TRBJ2-7, with 11 bases matching TRBD1. Germline CDR1 reads SNHLY; CDR2 reads FYNNEI. The junction had 9 bases not matched to a gene; V was cut back by 5 bases and J by 6 bases. The CDR3 is 15 amino acids. CDR3 region: CASSPAGTGGAEQYF. In DNA, the CDR3 is TGTGCCAGCAGTCCGGCCGGGACAGGGGGTGCCGAGCAGTACTTC.

This rearrangement joins TRBV9 to TRBJ1-4, with D perhaps matching TRBD1 (6 bases). Trimming stripped 4 bases from V and 6 bases from J, with 16 bases between. This CDR3 comprises 15 residues. Germline assignment: CDR1 SGDLS and CDR2 YYNGEE. The CDR3 sequence: CASSSQGSGDEKLFF. DNA of the CDR3: TGTGCCAGCAGCTCACAGGGAAGTGGGGATGAAAAACTGTTTTTT.

This sequence joins TRBV4-1 and TRBJ2-3, with 8 bases lining up with TRBD2. This CDR3 spans 16 amino acids. V lost 4 bases, J lost 4 bases, and 10 bases stayed unmatched. The germline gives CDR1 MGHRA, CDR2 YSYEKL. CDR3 residues: CASSLAGLDLPDTQYF. In nucleotides, the CDR3 is TGCGCCAGCAGCCTAGCGGGACTAGACCTTCCAGATACGCAGTATTTT.

The chain couples TRBV7-2 to TRBJ1-3; D unresolved. V was trimmed by 5 bases and J by 7 bases, leaving 15 bases between them. Per germline, CDR1 SGHTA and CDR2 FQGNSA. The CDR3 loop spans 14 amino acids. CDR3 in amino acids: CASSPTGEGNTIYF. The CDR3 DNA reads as TGTGCCAGCAGCCCAACCGGGGAGGGTAACACCATATATTTT. The full variable domain, rest sourced from reference TRBV7-2 and TRBJ1-3, is GAGVSQSPSNKVTEKGKDVELRCDPISGHTALYWYRQSLGQGLEFLIYFQGNSAPDKSGLPSDRFSAERTGGSVSTLTIQRTQQEDSAVYLCASSPTGEGNTIYFGEGSWLTVV.

CDR3 residues: CASSPDSFYEQYF. The CDR3 DNA reads TGTGCCAGCAGTCCGGACAGTTTCTACGAGCAGTACTTC. This chain joins TRBV6-5 and TRBJ2-7, with D perhaps TRBD1 (6 bases). The CDR3 runs 13 residues. Trimming removed 5 bases at V and 3 bases at J, with 11 bases between. Germline V gene data show CDR1 as MNHEY and CDR2 as SVGAGI.